These 30 T cell receptor beta chains came from one sample sequenced in a study of OX40 agonist ivuxolimab in advanced cancers. Sequencing was performed with immunoSEQ multiplex PCR; in TCRdb, only in-frame clones are kept and a portion is missing. The repertoire includes fewer than 80,000 clones, roughly 80% of them detected once, and about 1.6% sits in the top ten. Specimen: CD4+ or CD8+ T cells sorted from blood, collected in a trial of the OX40 agonist ivuxolimab. The source of these receptors is an adult with an advanced solid tumor such as melanoma, head and neck, liver or kidney cancer.

This rearrangement joins TRBV7-9 to TRBJ1-2; 8 nucleotides match TRBD1. Germline CDR1 SEHNR, CDR2 FQNEAQ (reference sequence). V was clipped by 5 bases and J by 2 bases; unmatched bases: 7. The CDR3 has 15 residues. The chain's CDR3 is CASSDPTGANYGYTF. The CDR3 DNA sequence: TGTGCCAGCAGCGACCCGACAGGGGCGAACTATGGCTACACCTTC.

This sequence joins TRBV25-1 and TRBJ2-1; D perhaps matches TRBD2 (7 bases). The CDR3 is 17 amino acids. Looked up from germline, CDR1 is MGHDK and CDR2 is SYGVNS. The V end lost 5 bases, the J end lost 8 bases, and 25 bases lay between the germline ends. CDR3 sequence reads: CASSWSRGGQGRHEQFF. The DNA of the CDR3 is TGTGCCAGCAGTTGGTCGAGGGGGGGCCAGGGGCGCCATGAGCAGTTCTTC.

The chain carries TRBV2 and TRBJ1-3, with TRBD1 matching 7 bases. The germline V gene encodes CDR1 SNHLY and CDR2 FYNNEI. The CDR3 is 14 residues long. The V and J ends lost 9 bases and 0 bases, in that order; junction bases with no gene match: 5. The CDR3 nucleotides are TGTGCCAGTCGACAGGGAAGCTCTGGAAACACCATATATTTT. Protein product: CASRQGSSGNTIYF.

This clone was seen a handful of times. This sequence joins TRBV2 and TRBJ1-4; 12 bases match TRBD1. Germline CDR1 SNHLY, CDR2 FYNNEI. The trim removed 2 bases at V and 0 bases at J, leaving 10 bases unmatched. The CDR3 consists of 20 residues. CDR3 sequence reads: CASSEPPGQGATATNEKLFF. Written as DNA, the CDR3 is TGTGCCAGCAGTGAACCGCCGGGACAGGGGGCCACTGCAACTAATGAAAAACTGTTTTTT.

To note about this clone: The same CDR3 arises from other DNA sequences in this sample as well. The chain joins TRBV6-1 to TRBJ2-6; D is unresolved. Germline CDR1 reads MNHNS; CDR2 reads SASEGT. The CDR3 has 14 amino acids. V lost 3 bases to trimming and J lost 0 bases, with 3 bases between them. The CDR3 protein is CASSEGSGANVLTF. The CDR3 DNA is TGTGCCAGCAGTGAGGGCTCTGGGGCCAACGTCCTGACTTTC.

The chain uses TRBV7-6 and TRBJ2-7; tentative D call: TRBD1 (5 bases). Deletions cut 1 base from V and 1 base from J, with 14 bases between. The germline CDR1 and CDR2 sequences are SGHVS and FNYEAQ. This CDR3 is built from 16 residues. CDR3 in amino acids: CASSLGVQGSSYEQYF. As DNA, the CDR3 is TGTGCCAGCAGCTTAGGGGTCCAGGGTTCTTCCTACGAGCAGTACTTC.

J is TRBJ2-7 and V is TRBV27, with 9 nucleotides matching TRBD2. The V and J ends lost 5 bases and 6 bases, in that order; junction bases with no gene match: 14. This CDR3 contains 16 residues. Germline V gene sequence: CDR1 MNHEY, CDR2 SMNVEV (reference sequence). The CDR3 DNA reads as TGTGCCAGCAGTCTCATCTCTAGCGGGATCTCTCTCGAGCAGTACTTC. This encodes CASSLISSGISLEQYF.

The rearrangement joins TRBV7-8 to TRBJ2-5; 8 nucleotides agree with TRBD1. After removal of 5 bases from V and 2 bases from J, the junction contained 10 bases not matched to a gene. There are 16 residues in the CDR3. Germline lookup yields CDR1 SGHVS and CDR2 FQNEAQ. In DNA form, the CDR3 reads TGTGCCAGCAGCCCTGGGACCCAGGGGGCACAAGAGACCCAGTACTTC. It specifies CASSPGTQGAQETQYF.

The chain is built from TRBV9 and TRBJ2-3; no clear D gene. Deletions cut 7 bases from V and 2 bases from J, with 14 bases between. Germline CDR1 reads SGDLS; CDR2 reads YYNGEE. The CDR3 is 14 residues long. For the CDR3, the DNA is TGTGCCAGCGCCAAAGGGATGAACACAGATACGCAGTATTTT. It codes for CASAKGMNTDTQYF.

J is TRBJ2-5 and V is TRBV7-9; a possible D gene is TRBD1 (6 bases). The CDR3 loop spans 14 amino acids. Trimming took 2 bases from V and 5 from J, leaving 12 bases between them. Germline V lookup: CDR1 SEHNR, CDR2 FQNEAQ (reference sequence). The CDR3 DNA follows: TGTGCCAGCAGCTTAAGTGGGACAAGGGAGACCCAGTACTTC. Encoded protein: CASSLSGTRETQYF.

The chain has TRBV7-9 and TRBJ1-5, with 8 positions matching TRBD1. Germline-derived CDR1 and CDR2 are SEHNR and FQNEAQ (reference sequence). The CDR3 totals 14 residues. Germline trimming cut 5 bases from V and 5 bases from J; bases unmatched to any gene: 5. The CDR3 DNA is TGTGCCAGCAGCCCCGGACAGGGTGATCAGCCCCAGCATTTT. This gives the protein CASSPGQGDQPQHF.

The V call is TRBV6-1, the J call TRBJ2-7; 9 bases fit TRBD2. Germline trimming cut 4 bases from V and 5 bases from J; bases unmatched to any gene: 15. Germline V lookup: CDR1 MNHNS, CDR2 SASEGT. The CDR3 length is 17 residues. The CDR3 DNA follows: TGTGCCAGCAGTGGGGATAGCGGGAGTGATTTCCCCGACGAGCAGTACTTC. As protein: CASSGDSGSDFPDEQYF.

V and J are TRBV6-4 and TRBJ2-2; D call uncertain. Trimming shortened V by 6 bases and J by 6 bases, and 20 bases separated the two germline ends. CDR1 is MRHNA, CDR2 SNTAGT, per germline. CDR3 length equals 16 residues. The CDR3 DNA reads as TGTGCCAGCAGCCAACAACTGGGCCTTAGGGCCGGGGAGCTGTTTTTT. Translation: CASSQQLGLRAGELFF.

The J gene is TRBJ1-5, the V gene TRBV6-1; TRBD1 might be the D (6 bases). Germline lookup yields CDR1 MNHNS and CDR2 SASEGT. The CDR3 length is 15 residues. V lost 1 base and J lost 3, with 10 bases in between. CDR3 nucleotides: TGTGCCAGCAGTGAAGGGGGGCGGATCAATCAGCCCCAGCATTTT. It is translated as CASSEGGRINQPQHF.

This rearrangement joins TRBV7-9 to TRBJ2-1; TRBD1 matches at 8 bases. In germline, CDR1 is SEHNR, CDR2 FQNEAQ (reference sequence). V shed 5 bases, J shed 3 bases, and the junction held 15 bases outside the gene matches. This CDR3 comprises 18 residues. The CDR3: CASSQERTAGGLYNEQFF. The CDR3 DNA reads as TGTGCCAGCAGCCAGGAGCGGACCGCAGGGGGCCTCTACAATGAGCAGTTCTTC.

The genes are TRBV14 and TRBJ1-1, with D hard to call. Looked up from germline, CDR1 is SGHDN and CDR2 is FVKESK. Trimming removed 1 base from V and 5 bases from J, with 14 bases in between. The CDR3 spans 15 residues. CDR3 DNA: TGTGCCAGCAGCCAAGTGGGCAATCGATTTACTGAAGCTTTCTTT. It yields the protein CASSQVGNRFTEAFF.

This clone was seen a single time. The chain carries TRBV9 and TRBJ1-2; D call uncertain. Germline assignment: CDR1 SGDLS and CDR2 YYNGEE. Trimming took off 0 bases at V and 3 bases at J, with 12 bases between the two ends. The CDR3 loop spans 15 amino acids. For the CDR3, the DNA is TGTGCCAGCAGCGTAGGTCCCAGGAGTGACTATGGCTACACCTTC. Protein: CASSVGPRSDYGYTF. The full variable domain, in which reference TRBV9 and TRBJ1-2 provide the parts outside the CDR3, is DSGVTQTPKHLITATGQRVTLRCSPRSGDLSVYWYQQSLDQGLQFLIQYYNGEERAKGNILERFSAQQFPDLHSELNLSSLELGDSALYFCASSVGPRSDYGYTFGSGTRLTVV.

The rearrangement joins TRBV28 to TRBJ1-2; D uncertain. Germline V gives CDR1 MDHEN, CDR2 SYDVKM. V was cut by 2 bases and J by 0 bases, with 13 bases left in between. This CDR3 has 16 amino acids. CDR3 loop: CASSLILTLTNYGYTF. For the CDR3, the DNA is TGTGCCAGCAGTTTAATTTTGACACTAACTAACTATGGCTACACCTTC.

The genes are TRBV6-4 and TRBJ2-3; TRBD2 matches at 8 bases. The CDR3 is 24 residues long. Unmatched junction bases numbered 30, after V lost 2 bases and J lost 2 bases. Germline CDR1 reads MRHNA; CDR2 reads SNTAGT. The CDR3 here is CASSDLPNRDPFSGVMLTTDTQYF. The DNA for the CDR3 is TGTGCCAGCAGTGACCTCCCGAACCGGGATCCTTTTAGCGGGGTTATGTTAACCACAGATACGCAGTATTTT.

The V gene is TRBV7-9, the J gene TRBJ1-1; unclear D gene. The germline V and J ends were trimmed by 5 bases and 3 bases, with 16 bases remaining between them. The length of the CDR3 is 15 residues. Germline V gene sequence: CDR1 SEHNR, CDR2 FQNEAQ (reference sequence). This CDR3 reads CASSGRSGFDTEAFF. The DNA of the CDR3 is TGTGCCAGCAGCGGCCGCTCGGGGTTCGACACTGAAGCTTTCTTT.

The CDR3 DNA follows: TGTGCCAGCAGTTACGGCCGGGACAGACCCTACGAGCAGTACTTC. Amino acids: CASSYGRDRPYEQYF. This sequence joins TRBV6-5 and TRBJ2-7; TRBD1 agrees at 7 bases. CDR1 and CDR2 from the germline V gene are MNHEY and SVGAGI. CDR3 length: 15 residues. Trimming cost V 2 bases and J 2 bases; bases outside gene matches: 6.

This chain joins TRBV28 and TRBJ2-7; D remains ambiguous. Between the trimmed V and J ends, which lost 4 bases and 3 bases, there was a span of 13 bases. CDR1 is MDHEN, CDR2 SYDVKM, per germline. The CDR3 runs 14 residues. CDR3 DNA sequence: TGTGCCAGCAGTTCCCCCTCTAGAGTCTACGAGCAGTACTTC. Translated, it gives CASSSPSRVYEQYF. The full variable domain, its missing parts supplied by reference TRBV28 and TRBJ2-7, is DVKVTQSSRYLVKRTGEKVFLECVQDMDHENMFWYRQDPGLGLRLIYFSYDVKMKEKGDIPEGYSVSREKKERFSLILESASTNQTSMYLCASSSPSRVYEQYFGPGTRLTVT.

The chain joins TRBV28 to TRBJ1-2; TRBD1 matches 7 bases. The V gene end was trimmed by 6 bases and the J gene end by 0 bases; junction bases not matched to a gene: 4. The CDR3 totals 14 residues. Germline assignment: CDR1 MDHEN and CDR2 SYDVKM. The CDR3 DNA is TGTGCCAGCAGGGGGACAGCTCCTAACTATGGCTACACCTTC. As protein: CASRGTAPNYGYTF.

The chain has TRBV6-1 and TRBJ1-5, with 10 bases fitting TRBD1. CDR3 size: 16 residues. Germline CDR1 is MNHNS and CDR2 is SASEGT. Trimming cost V 4 bases and J 6 bases; bases outside gene matches: 9. DNA of the CDR3: TGTGCCAGCAGTGGTTACGGACAGGGGGATCGTCAGCCCCAGCATTTT. Its translation is CASSGYGQGDRQPQHF.

J is TRBJ2-1 and V is TRBV7-2, with TRBD2 matching 9 bases. V lost 4 bases, J lost 9 bases, and 13 bases stayed unmatched. This CDR3 contains 16 residues. Germline loops: CDR1 SGHTA, CDR2 FQGNSA. The CDR3 region has the DNA TGTGCCAGCAGCTATGGAACTGGCGGGGGGGGGACTGAGCAGTTCTTC. Translation gives CASSYGTGGGGTEQFF.

The chain links TRBV27 to TRBJ2-7, with D tentatively TRBD1 (8 bases). The CDR3 extends over 14 amino acids. Trimming removed 6 bases at V and 5 bases at J, with 17 bases between. Germline lookup yields CDR1 MNHEY and CDR2 SMNVEV (reference sequence). The CDR3 is CASSRQGRVDEQYF. The CDR3 coding sequence is TGTGCCAGCAGCCGACAGGGGAGGGTCGACGAGCAGTACTTC.

This clone was detected a few times. In nucleotides, the CDR3 is TGTGCCAGCAGCGCCTCCGGGGCGGGGAACACTGAAGCTTTCTTT. The encoded protein is CASSASGAGNTEAFF. The chain joins TRBV9 to TRBJ1-1; D possibly corresponds to TRBD1 (5 bases). CDR1 and CDR2 from the germline V gene are SGDLS and YYNGEE. V lost 3 bases and J lost 1, with 13 bases in between. The length of the CDR3 is 15 residues.

This chain uses TRBV7-9 with TRBJ2-3; 8 bases line up with TRBD1. Trimming cost V 4 bases and J 5 bases; bases outside gene matches: 11. This CDR3 spans 16 amino acids. CDR1 and CDR2 (germline): SEHNR, FQNEAQ (reference sequence). The CDR3 region is CASSYRDRTPKDTQYF. DNA of the CDR3: TGTGCCAGCAGCTACCGGGACAGGACTCCGAAAGATACGCAGTATTTT.

V is TRBV15 and J is TRBJ1-5; D is uncertain. CDR1 and CDR2 (germline): LNHNV, YYDKDF (reference sequence). Trimming left V 5 bases short and J 3 bases short, with 11 bases between. The CDR3 sequence is 14 residues long. CDR3 DNA: TGTGCCACCAGCGATAGGACCGCCAATCAGCCCCAGCATTTT. Its protein is CATSDRTANQPQHF.

J is TRBJ2-6 and V is TRBV2; D call uncertain. CDR3 length: 14 residues. CDR1 and CDR2 from the germline V gene are SNHLY and FYNNEI. Trimming cost V 5 bases and J 2 bases, with 7 bases left between them. The DNA for the CDR3 is TGTGCCAGCAGTTTCTCCGCTGGGGCCAACGTCCTGACTTTC. This codes for CASSFSAGANVLTF.